These 21 T cell receptor beta chains came from one sample sequenced in a study of cytomegalovirus exposure and HLA in healthy donors. Vbeta (60) and Jbeta (13) primers were used in the PCR. The method was immunoSEQ multiplex PCR; TCRdb's version includes in-frame clones alone and lacks a portion of them. This table holds 140,000 to 150,000 clones, less than 10% found once. Specimen: PBMCs. These receptors were obtained from a male donor in good health and CMV-seronegative.

The rearrangement links TRBV6-7 to TRBJ1-2; no reliable D call. TRBV6-7 is sorted into the ORF group, with uncertain function. V was pared by 9 bases and J by 10 bases, with 9 bases between. CDR3 length: 9 amino acids. CDR3 DNA: TGTGCCAGTCCCCACTCCTACACCTTC. This encodes CASPHSYTF.

This clone was detected a few times. This chain uses TRBV29-1 with TRBJ2-1, with TRBD2 matching 8 bases. The CDR3 is made up of 14 amino acids. Trimming cost V 1 base and J 6 bases; bases outside gene matches: 5. Germline loops: CDR1 SQVTM, CDR2 ANQGSEA. CDR3 residues: CSVEGATSVNEQFF. Written as DNA, the CDR3 is TGCAGCGTTGAAGGGGCGACTAGCGTCAATGAGCAGTTCTTC.

This clone has just a few counts. The gene calls are TRBV5-1 and TRBJ2-1; D might be TRBD2 (6 bases). This CDR3 is 15 amino acids long. Germline CDR1 is SGHRS and CDR2 is YFSETQ. Trimming removed 4 bases at V and 5 bases at J, with 16 bases between. The DNA for the CDR3 is TGCGCCAGCAGCGTACAATGGAGGGTAAACAATGAGCAGTTCTTC. This translates into CASSVQWRVNNEQFF.

This clone was observed a few times. V gene TRBV9 combines with J gene TRBJ1-3; D perhaps matches TRBD1 (5 bases). Trimming pared 3 bases from V and 0 bases from J, leaving 13 bases between. Germline V lookup: CDR1 SGDLS, CDR2 YYNGEE. This CDR3 has 16 amino acids. As DNA, the CDR3 is TGTGCCAGCAGCGACGCCGGCAGGGCCTCTGGAAACACCATATATTTT. It is translated as CASSDAGRASGNTIYF.

This clone was seen a few times. The V and J genes are TRBV30 and TRBJ1-3; 11 nucleotides match TRBD1. V trimming: 6 bases; J trimming: 0 bases; junction bases outside the gene matches: 4. The V gene's germline CDR1 is GTSNPN and CDR2 SVGIG (reference sequence). CDR3 size: 15 residues. CDR3 nucleotides: TGTGCCTGCGGAGGGACAGGGGGCTCTGGAAACACCATATATTTT. Protein product: CACGGTGGSGNTIYF.

The rearrangement joins TRBV7-9 to TRBJ1-1, with a possible D match to TRBD1 (5 bases). V was trimmed by 2 bases and J by 7 bases, leaving 17 bases between them. In germline, CDR1 is SEHNR, CDR2 FQNEAQ (reference sequence). The CDR3 loop spans 15 amino acids. CDR3 bases: TGTGCCAGCAGCTTACTCCAGGGTGTCATAGGTGAAGCTTTCTTT. Encoded protein: CASSLLQGVIGEAFF.

The V gene is TRBV6-1, the J gene TRBJ2-7; the D gene is possibly TRBD2 (7 bases). V gave up 6 bases and J gave up 5 bases, with 11 bases separating them. This CDR3 contains 12 residues. Germline V gene data show CDR1 as MNHNS and CDR2 as SASEGT. Written as DNA, the CDR3 is TGTGCCAGCAGGAGGGGGGGCGACGAGCAGTACTTC. Translated: CASRRGGDEQYF.

This rearrangement joins TRBV5-4 to TRBJ2-3; perhaps TRBD2 as D (5 bases). Germline CDR1 reads SGHNT; CDR2 reads YYREEE (reference sequence). There are 14 residues in the CDR3. The V and J ends lost 4 bases and 5 bases respectively, with 14 bases between them. The CDR3 here is CASSPRAGGDTQYF. The CDR3 coding sequence is TGTGCCAGCAGCCCCCGCGCGGGCGGAGATACGCAGTATTTT.

This clone was observed a handful of times. The chain has TRBV7-9 and TRBJ1-5; the D gene is possibly TRBD1 (6 bases). CDR3 length: 16 residues. The germline V and J ends were trimmed by 1 base and 4 bases, with 14 bases remaining between them. Looked up from germline, CDR1 is SEHNR and CDR2 is FQNEAQ (reference sequence). CDR3 nucleotides: TGTGCCAGCAGCTTAGGAACAGGGTCTTCAAATCAGCCCCAGCATTTT. As protein: CASSLGTGSSNQPQHF.

The V and J genes are TRBV9 and TRBJ1-4; 10 bases match TRBD1. Germline values: CDR1 SGDLS, CDR2 YYNGEE. This CDR3 is 16 amino acids long. Trimming at V came to 3 bases and at J to 7 bases, leaving 9 bases not matched to a gene. The CDR3 DNA sequence: TGTGCCAGCAGCGCGAGGGACAGGGGACGAGGTGAAAAACTGTTTTTT. This gives the protein CASSARDRGRGEKLFF.

This clone was seen a few times. The CDR3 reads CASSLNGQPLHYGYTF. For the CDR3, the DNA is TGTGCCAGCAGTTTAAACGGACAGCCCCTACACTATGGCTACACCTTC. The chain is built from TRBV27 and TRBJ1-2; tentatively, D is TRBD1 (6 bases). Germline CDR1 and CDR2: MNHEY and SMNVEV (reference sequence). The CDR3 contains 16 residues. The V end was cut by 2 bases, the J end by 3 bases, with 16 bases between.

V gene TRBV2 combines with J gene TRBJ2-2; TRBD1 might be the D (5 bases). The V gene lost 6 bases and the J gene lost 2 bases, with 10 bases spanning the gap. The CDR3 covers 14 residues. From germline, CDR1 is SNHLY and CDR2 FYNNEI. CDR3 in DNA: TGTGCCAGCAGACTACAGGAAAACACCGGGGAGCTGTTTTTT. It specifies CASRLQENTGELFF.

The J gene is TRBJ2-1, the V gene TRBV27; 7 nucleotides agree with TRBD1. With 5 bases clipped from V and 2 bases from J, the junction kept 12 bases outside the gene matches. The CDR3 is made up of 17 amino acids. Germline V gene sequence: CDR1 MNHEY, CDR2 SMNVEV (reference sequence). CDR3 loop: CASSMPPGTETYNEQFF. The CDR3 DNA reads as TGTGCCAGCAGTATGCCCCCCGGGACAGAAACCTACAATGAGCAGTTCTTC.

This clone was seen a few times. The CDR3 DNA sequence: TGTGCCAGCAGCGTAGGTGGACAGAAGGTTTACGAGCAGTACTTC. Its protein product is CASSVGGQKVYEQYF. The chain links TRBV9 to TRBJ2-7; tentative D call: TRBD1 (6 bases). Trimming removed 0 bases at V and 4 bases at J, with 14 bases between. This CDR3 is built from 15 residues. Per germline, CDR1 SGDLS and CDR2 YYNGEE.

This clone was picked up a small number of times. This chain's CDR3 is CASSHGGVSYEQYF. The CDR3, as DNA: TGTGCCAGCAGTCACGGAGGGGTCTCCTACGAGCAGTACTTC. The chain employs TRBV6-5 and TRBJ2-7, with D maybe TRBD2 (6 bases). Per the germline V gene, CDR1 is MNHEY and CDR2 is SVGAGI. The CDR3 has 14 amino acids. The V and J ends lost 5 bases and 0 bases respectively, with 11 bases between them.

This clone came up a few times. The gene calls are TRBV7-2 and TRBJ1-6, with 8 bases identical to TRBD1. The CDR3 is 14 residues long. Germline-derived CDR1 and CDR2 are SGHTA and FQGNSA. V shed 6 bases and J 6 bases; nucleotides not matched to a gene: 4. CDR3 residues: CASSGQGRNSPLHF. DNA for the CDR3: TGTGCCAGCAGTGGACAGGGACGTAATTCACCCCTCCACTTT. The whole variable domain, filled in from reference TRBV7-2 and TRBJ1-6, reads GAGVSQSPSNKVTEKGKDVELRCDPISGHTALYWYRQSLGQGLEFLIYFQGNSAPDKSGLPSDRFSAERTGGSVSTLTIQRTQQEDSAVYLCASSGQGRNSPLHFGNGTRLTVT.

The rearrangement links TRBV4-3 to TRBJ2-7, with D possibly being TRBD2 (6 bases). The CDR3 has 15 residues. Deletions cut 1 base from V and 5 bases from J, with 15 bases between. Germline-derived CDR1 and CDR2 are LGHNA and YSLEER. CDR3 sequence reads: CASSQGTSIHHEQYF. CDR3 bases: TGCGCCAGCAGCCAAGGTACTAGCATTCACCACGAGCAGTACTTC.

The rearrangement links TRBV7-9 to TRBJ1-1, with a tentative D call TRBD1 (6 bases). Germline V gene data show CDR1 as SEHNR and CDR2 as FQNEAQ (reference sequence). Trimming removed 4 bases from V and 1 base from J, with 16 bases in between. The CDR3 extends over 16 amino acids. The CDR3 reads CASSSFDRTENTEAFF. CDR3 sequence (DNA): TGTGCCAGCAGCTCGTTTGATCGGACAGAGAACACTGAAGCTTTCTTT.

This clone was seen only a few times. This chain joins TRBV5-1 and TRBJ1-4, with TRBD1 identical over 9 bases. The CDR3 totals 16 residues. Germline V gives CDR1 SGHRS, CDR2 YFSETQ. J was trimmed by 4 bases and V by 4 bases; bases with no gene match: 8. CDR3 residues: CASSQGTGNGNEKLFF. DNA of the CDR3: TGCGCCAGCAGCCAAGGGACAGGGAACGGTAATGAAAAACTGTTTTTT.

J is TRBJ1-2 and V is TRBV4-1; D is undetermined. This CDR3 has 16 residues. V was clipped by 0 bases and J by 4 bases, with 15 bases between them. The germline CDR1 and CDR2 sequences are MGHRA and YSYEKL. The CDR3 sequence is CASSQDPGSVGYGYTF. The DNA of the CDR3 is TGCGCCAGCAGCCAAGATCCCGGGTCGGTTGGCTATGGCTACACCTTC.

This clone was seen more than once but under ten times. V usage is TRBV13 and J usage is TRBJ1-3; no reliable D call. CDR1 and CDR2 from the germline V gene are PRHDT and FYEKMQ (reference sequence). The CDR3 totals 13 residues. V lost 5 bases and J lost 4, with 9 bases in between. The CDR3 DNA reads TGTGCCAGCAGCCCCCGCGGGGGAAACACCATATATTTT. This codes for CASSPRGGNTIYF.